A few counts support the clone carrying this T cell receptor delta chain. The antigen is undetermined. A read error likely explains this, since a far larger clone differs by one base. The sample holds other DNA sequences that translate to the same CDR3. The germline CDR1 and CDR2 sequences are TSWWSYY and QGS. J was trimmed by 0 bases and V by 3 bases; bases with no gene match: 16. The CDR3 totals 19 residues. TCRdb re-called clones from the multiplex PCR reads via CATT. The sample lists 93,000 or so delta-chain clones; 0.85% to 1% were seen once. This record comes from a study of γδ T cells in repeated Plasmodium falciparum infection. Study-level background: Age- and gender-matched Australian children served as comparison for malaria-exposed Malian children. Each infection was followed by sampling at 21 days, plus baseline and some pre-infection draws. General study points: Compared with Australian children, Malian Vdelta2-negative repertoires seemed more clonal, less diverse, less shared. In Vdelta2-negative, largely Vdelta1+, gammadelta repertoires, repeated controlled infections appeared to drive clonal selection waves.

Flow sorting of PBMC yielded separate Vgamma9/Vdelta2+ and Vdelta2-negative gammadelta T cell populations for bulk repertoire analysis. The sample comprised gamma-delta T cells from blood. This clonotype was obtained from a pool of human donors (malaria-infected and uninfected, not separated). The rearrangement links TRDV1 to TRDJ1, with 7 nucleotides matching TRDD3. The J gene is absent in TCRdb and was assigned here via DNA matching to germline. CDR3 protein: CALGEWWGLGAPYTDKLIF. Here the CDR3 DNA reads TGTGCTCTTGGGGAGTGGTGGGGGCTGGGGGCCCCGTACACCGATAAACTCATCTTT.